Presented here are 20 T cell receptor beta chains from one specimen sequenced in a study of T cell repertoires in cytomegalovirus infection. MiXCR, applied by TCRdb to the reads, yields one record per CDR3 protein. The profile shows just under 550,000 distinct CDR3 sequences, approximately 26% of them singletons. The sample was PBMCs. The receptors originated from a human donor in good health (CMV status not recorded). Some clones in this sample may be carry-over from other donors' samples.

This clonotype has more than one count but fewer than ten. This rearrangement joins TRBV12-3 or TRBV12-4 to TRBJ2-1; D is undetermined. Trimming removed 1 base at V and 1 base at J, with 5 bases between. There are 14 residues in the CDR3. The CDR3 is CASSLDPSYNEQFF. The CDR3 nucleotides are TGTGCCAGCAGTTTAGACCCGTCCTACAATGAGCAGTTCTTC.

This clonotype has just a few counts. The gene calls are TRBV2 and TRBJ2-1; 14 bases map to TRBD2. The V segment lost 1 base and the J segment 2 bases; nucleotides outside the gene matches: 7. CDR1 is SNHLY, CDR2 FYNNEI, per germline. The CDR3 consists of 19 residues. This CDR3 reads CASSEVGLAGVGTYNEQFF. CDR3 nucleotides: TGTGCCAGCAGTGAAGTGGGACTAGCGGGAGTAGGAACCTACAATGAGCAGTTCTTC.

The sample holds a few counts of this clonotype. The V call is TRBV28, the J call TRBJ2-2; D is undetermined. V was cut by 6 bases and J by 4 bases, with 9 bases left in between. Looked up from germline, CDR1 is MDHEN and CDR2 is SYDVKM. CDR3 length equals 13 residues. CDR3 sequence reads: CASRSGATGELFF. CDR3 in DNA: TGTGCCAGCAGGTCGGGCGCCACCGGGGAGCTGTTTTTT.

This clonotype was seen ten or more times. The chain uses TRBV7-8 and TRBJ2-7, with TRBD1 matching over 8 bases. The CDR3 covers 17 residues. Unmatched junction bases numbered 14, after V lost 1 base and J lost 6 bases. Germline V gene sequence: CDR1 SGHVS, CDR2 FQNEAQ. The CDR3: CASSLGTPTGAAFEQYF. The DNA of the CDR3 is TGTGCCAGCAGCTTAGGAACACCGACAGGGGCGGCTTTCGAGCAGTACTTC. Filled out from reference TRBV7-8 and TRBJ2-7, the complete variable domain reads GAGVSQSPRYKVAKRGQDVALRCDPISGHVSLFWYQQALGQGPEFLTYFQNEAQLDKSGLPSDRFFAERPEGSVSTLKIQRTQQEDSAVYLCASSLGTPTGAAFEQYFGPGTRLTVT.

J is TRBJ2-1 and V is TRBV5-4; a possible D gene is TRBD2 (7 bases). Trimming took off 5 bases at V and 14 bases at J, with 20 bases between the two ends. Looked up from germline, CDR1 is SGHNT and CDR2 is YYREEE (reference sequence). The CDR3 is 13 residues long. The CDR3 DNA follows: TGTGCCAGCAGTCCTGCCGGACGAGGGGGGGAGTTCTTC. Amino acids: CASSPAGRGGEFF.

The gene calls are TRBV11-2 and TRBJ2-2; D might be TRBD1 (6 bases). Trimming removed 6 bases from V and 6 bases from J, with 11 bases in between. The CDR3 consists of 13 residues. Looked up from germline, CDR1 is SGHAT and CDR2 is FQNNGV. The CDR3 here is CASRFRGAGELFF. The CDR3 DNA follows: TGTGCCAGCAGATTCAGGGGCGCCGGGGAGCTGTTTTTT.

This clonotype came up many times. The CDR3 region has the DNA TGTGCCAGCAGCTTAGGATGGGGAGGCCCTGGGGCCAACGTCCTGACTTTC. This translates into CASSLGWGGPGANVLTF. The chain is built from TRBV7-2 and TRBJ2-6; maybe TRBD2 (6 bases). The CDR3 spans 17 residues. Germline CDR1 and CDR2: SGHTA and FQGNSA. V lost 1 base, J lost 2 bases, and 12 bases lay in between.

The chain uses TRBV9 and TRBJ2-7; no clear D gene. V was pared by 4 bases and J by 2 bases, with 7 bases between. In germline, CDR1 is SGDLS, CDR2 YYNGEE. This CDR3 comprises 12 residues. The CDR3 DNA reads TGTGCCAGCAGCCGAGTTCCCTACGAGCAGTACTTC. This translates into CASSRVPYEQYF.

The chain couples TRBV12-3 or TRBV12-4 to TRBJ2-2; no clear D gene. The CDR3 has 16 residues. V was cut by 7 bases and J by 0 bases, with 15 bases left in between. CDR3 sequence: CASTPSGSANTGELFF. The CDR3 DNA reads as TGTGCCAGCACGCCCTCCGGTTCCGCGAACACCGGGGAGCTGTTTTTT.

This clonotype was counted once. The chain has TRBV5-1 and TRBJ1-2, with D perhaps matching TRBD1 (6 bases). This CDR3 is built from 15 residues. The V end lost 4 bases, the J end lost 0 bases, and 13 bases lay between the germline ends. Germline lookup yields CDR1 SGHRS and CDR2 YFSETQ. CDR3 sequence (DNA): TGCGCCAGCAGCCCGGGACACCTCCCTAACTATGGCTACACCTTC. Its translation: CASSPGHLPNYGYTF.

This clonotype was detected ten times or more. This sequence joins TRBV6-2 or TRBV6-3 and TRBJ2-7, with 9 bases that match TRBD2. The CDR3 covers 16 residues. In germline, CDR1 is MNHEY, CDR2 SVGEGT. V lost 4 bases and J lost 3; bases outside the gene matches: 10. CDR3 residues: CASSSYWREGLYEQYV. CDR3 DNA sequence: TGTGCCAGCAGTTCCTACTGGCGGGAGGGCCTCTACGAGCAGTACGTC.

In its sample, this clonotype was seen a few times. The chain carries TRBV7-9 and TRBJ2-1; D may match TRBD1 or TRBD2 (5 bases each). Germline CDR1 is SEHNR and CDR2 is FQNEAQ (reference sequence). Trimming removed 1 base at V and 0 bases at J, with 7 bases between. The CDR3 has 15 residues. The CDR3 reads CASSLGDLSYNEQFF. CDR3 DNA sequence: TGTGCCAGCAGCTTAGGGGACCTCTCCTACAATGAGCAGTTCTTC.

This chain uses TRBV20-1 with TRBJ1-2; D gene unclear. CDR3 length equals 12 residues. Trimming removed 5 bases from V and 2 bases from J, with 9 bases in between. The V gene's germline CDR1 is DFQATT and CDR2 SNEGSKA (reference sequence). The CDR3, as DNA: TGCAGTGCTCTCTACCAGAACTATGGCTACACCTTC. Residues: CSALYQNYGYTF.

The gene calls are TRBV28 and TRBJ1-2; D is perhaps TRBD1 (5 bases). Trimming pared 3 bases from V and 4 bases from J, leaving 12 bases between. CDR1 and CDR2 (germline): MDHEN, SYDVKM. This CDR3 comprises 14 residues. In DNA form, the CDR3 reads TGTGCCAGCAGTTTGGGGCAGCACCTCTATGGCTACACCTTC. Translating it yields CASSLGQHLYGYTF.

This clonotype was counted only a few times. This chain links TRBV12-3 or TRBV12-4 with TRBJ2-1; D assignment may be TRBD1 or TRBD2 (5 bases each). V lost 6 bases, J lost 7 bases, and 16 bases lay in between. The CDR3 loop spans 14 amino acids. CDR3 residues: CASSPYLGRNEQFF. CDR3 DNA: TGTGCCAGCAGCCCTTACCTGGGACGGAATGAGCAGTTCTTC.

The chain uses TRBV7-8 and TRBJ2-3; D is uncertain. CDR1 and CDR2 (germline): SGHVS, FQNEAQ. The CDR3 totals 16 residues. The V and J ends lost 0 bases and 0 bases respectively, with 10 bases between them. In DNA form, the CDR3 reads TGTGCCAGCAGCTTAGCCAGAATAACTAGCACAGATACGCAGTATTTT. Its translation is CASSLARITSTDTQYF.

This rearrangement joins TRBV4-2 to TRBJ2-1; D is unclear. CDR1 is LGHNA, CDR2 YNFKEQ, per germline. The CDR3 runs to 12 residues. V shed 4 bases and J shed 9 bases, with 10 bases lying between them. CDR3 protein: CASSPGPAEQFF. In DNA form, the CDR3 reads TGTGCCAGCAGCCCAGGACCCGCTGAGCAGTTCTTC.

This clonotype was seen many times. The chain links TRBV7-2 to TRBJ1-1, with a weak D call TRBD1 (5 bases). The germline V and J ends were trimmed by 4 bases and 12 bases, with 15 bases remaining between them. Germline assignment: CDR1 SGHTA and CDR2 FQGNSA. The CDR3 runs 12 residues. CDR3 residues: CASSSNGGGTFF. CDR3 sequence (DNA): TGTGCCAGCAGCTCAAACGGGGGGGGAACTTTCTTT.

This chain joins TRBV7-2 and TRBJ2-7; the D gene is possibly TRBD2 (5 bases). V was cut by 2 bases and J by 5 bases, with 7 bases left in between. CDR1 and CDR2 from the germline V gene are SGHTA and FQGNSA. There are 12 residues in the CDR3. DNA for the CDR3: TGTGCCAGCAGCTTAAATAGCGACGAGCAGTACTTC. Translated: CASSLNSDEQYF.

This sequence joins TRBV7-2 and TRBJ2-1, with D unclear. Germline V gene lookup returns CDR1 SGHTA and CDR2 FQGNSA. Trimming cost V 1 base and J 0 bases, with 7 bases left between them. The CDR3 contains 15 residues. The CDR3 DNA follows: TGTGCCAGCAGCTTAGTTGCCTACTCCTACAATGAGCAGTTCTTC. Its translation: CASSLVAYSYNEQFF.